This record concerns one T cell receptor (beta chain) sequence. The antigen remains undetermined. This sample is part of a study of T cell responses to AZD1222 COVID-19 vaccine. Regarding the study as a whole: There were mostly white British donors and more females than males, and clonal diversity was possibly underestimated. The CD4 TCRs associated with vaccination extended across spike and predominated at 160-218 and 743-854. Recipients of AZD1222 seropositive at baseline numbered only 5 or 6.

Repertoires were generated with immunoSEQ multiplex PCR, while TCRdb's copy carries only in-frame clones and drops some. This table has 140,000 or so clones, roughly nine tenths appearing once. CDR1 and CDR2 (germline): SGHAT, FQNNGV. V lost 1 base and J lost 9, with 10 bases in between. The CDR3 totals 14 residues. The sequence was obtained from an adult who received the AZD1222 COVID-19 vaccine. Source: peripheral blood, taken 28 days after the second AZD1222 dose. This chain links TRBV11-2 with TRBJ1-6; tentatively, D is TRBD1 (5 bases). This CDR3 is CASSLGPQGSPLHF. The CDR3 nucleotides are TGTGCCAGCAGCTTAGGGCCGCAGGGTTCACCCCTCCACTTT.